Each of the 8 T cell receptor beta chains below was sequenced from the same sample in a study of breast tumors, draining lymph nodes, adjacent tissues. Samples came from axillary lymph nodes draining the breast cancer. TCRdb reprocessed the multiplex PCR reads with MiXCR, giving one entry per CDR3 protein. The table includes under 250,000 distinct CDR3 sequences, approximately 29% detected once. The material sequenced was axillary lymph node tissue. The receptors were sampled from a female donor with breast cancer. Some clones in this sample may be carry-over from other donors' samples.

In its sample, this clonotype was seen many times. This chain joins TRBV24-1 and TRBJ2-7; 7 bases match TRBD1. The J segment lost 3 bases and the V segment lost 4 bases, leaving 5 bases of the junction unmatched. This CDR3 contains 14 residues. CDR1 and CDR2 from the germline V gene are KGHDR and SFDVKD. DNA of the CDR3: TGTGCCACCAGTGAAACGGGACAGTTCTACGAGCAGTACTTC. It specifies CATSETGQFYEQYF.

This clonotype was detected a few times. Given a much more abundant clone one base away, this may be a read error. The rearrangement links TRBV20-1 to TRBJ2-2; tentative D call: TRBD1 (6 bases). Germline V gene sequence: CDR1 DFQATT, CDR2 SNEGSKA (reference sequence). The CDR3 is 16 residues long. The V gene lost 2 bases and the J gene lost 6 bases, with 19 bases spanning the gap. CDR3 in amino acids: CSARSPGQINPGELFF. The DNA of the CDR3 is TGCAGTGCTAGATCACCGGGACAAATAAACCCCGGGGAGCTGTTTTTT.

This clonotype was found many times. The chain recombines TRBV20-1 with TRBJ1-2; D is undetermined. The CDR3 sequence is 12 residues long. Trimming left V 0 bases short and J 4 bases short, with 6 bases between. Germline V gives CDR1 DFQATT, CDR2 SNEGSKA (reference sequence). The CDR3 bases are TGCAGTGCTAGAGATAGCGCCTATGGCTACACCTTC. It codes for CSARDSAYGYTF.

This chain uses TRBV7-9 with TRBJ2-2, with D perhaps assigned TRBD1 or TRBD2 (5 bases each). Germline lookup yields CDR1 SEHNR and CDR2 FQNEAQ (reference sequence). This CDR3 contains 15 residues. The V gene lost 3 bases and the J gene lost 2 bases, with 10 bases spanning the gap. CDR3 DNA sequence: TGTGCCAGCAGCTTGGGACCGACCAACACCGGGGAGCTGTTTTTT. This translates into CASSLGPTNTGELFF.

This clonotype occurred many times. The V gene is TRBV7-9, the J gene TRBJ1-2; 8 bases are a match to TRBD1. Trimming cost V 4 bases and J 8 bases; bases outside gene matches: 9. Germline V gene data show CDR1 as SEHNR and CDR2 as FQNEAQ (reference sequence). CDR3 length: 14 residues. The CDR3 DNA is TGTGCCAGCAGCTCGGGGACAGGCGGTTGGGGCTACACCTTC. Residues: CASSSGTGGWGYTF. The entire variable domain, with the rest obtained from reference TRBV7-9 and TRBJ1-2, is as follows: DTGVSQNPRHKITKRGQNVTFRCDPISEHNRLYWYRQTLGQGPEFLTYFQNEAQLEKSRLLSDRFSAERPKGSFSTLEIQRTEQGDSAMYLCASSSGTGGWGYTFGSGTRLTVV.

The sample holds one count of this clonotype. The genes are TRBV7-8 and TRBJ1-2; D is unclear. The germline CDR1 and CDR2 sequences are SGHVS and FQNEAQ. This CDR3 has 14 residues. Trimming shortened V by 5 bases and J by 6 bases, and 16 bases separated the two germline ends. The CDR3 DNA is TGTGCCAGCAGCGGCAACGACTTAACGGATGGCTACACCTTC. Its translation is CASSGNDLTDGYTF.

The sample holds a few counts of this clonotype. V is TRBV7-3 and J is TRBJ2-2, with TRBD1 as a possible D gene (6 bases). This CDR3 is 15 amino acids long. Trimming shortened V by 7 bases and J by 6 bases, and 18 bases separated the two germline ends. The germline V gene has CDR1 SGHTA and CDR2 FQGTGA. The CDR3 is CASTPTGPVSGELFF. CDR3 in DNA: TGTGCCAGCACTCCTACAGGGCCGGTGTCCGGGGAGCTGTTTTTT.

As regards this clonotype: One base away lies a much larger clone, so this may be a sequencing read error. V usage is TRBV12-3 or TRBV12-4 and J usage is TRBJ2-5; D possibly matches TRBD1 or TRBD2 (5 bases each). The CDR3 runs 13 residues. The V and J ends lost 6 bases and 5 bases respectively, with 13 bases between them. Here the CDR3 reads CASSHGARETQYF. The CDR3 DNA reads TGTGCCAGCAGCCACGGGGCCAGGGAGACCCAGTACTTC.